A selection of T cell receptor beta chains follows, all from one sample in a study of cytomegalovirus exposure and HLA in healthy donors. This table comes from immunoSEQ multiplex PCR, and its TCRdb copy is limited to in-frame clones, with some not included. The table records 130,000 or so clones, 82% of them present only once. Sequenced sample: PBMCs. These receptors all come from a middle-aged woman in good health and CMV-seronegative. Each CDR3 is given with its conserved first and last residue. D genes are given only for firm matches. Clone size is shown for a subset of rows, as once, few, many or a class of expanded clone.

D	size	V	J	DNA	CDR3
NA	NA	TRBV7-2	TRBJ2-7	TGTGCCAGCAGCTTCTCGGCCGGAGCCACACGTTACGAGCAGTACTTC	CASSFSAGATRYEQYF
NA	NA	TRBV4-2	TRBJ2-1	TGTGCCAGCAGCCATCTAGCTGTTGCTACCTACAATGAGCAGTTCTTC	CASSHLAVATYNEQFF
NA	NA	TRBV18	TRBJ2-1	TGTGCCAGCTCACCTGGACAGTACAATGAGCAGTTCTTC	CASSPGQYNEQFF
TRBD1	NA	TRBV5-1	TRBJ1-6	TGCGCCAGCAGCCTGGGAGGGACAGGAGGTAATTCACCCCTCCACTTT	CASSLGGTGGNSPLHF
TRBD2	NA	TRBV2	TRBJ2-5	TGTGCCAGCAGCTGGGGGGGGATTGGGAGAGAGACCCAGTACTTC	CASSWGGIGRETQYF
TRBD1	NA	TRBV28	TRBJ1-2	TGTGCCAGCAGTTTAGAGACAGGGGCATTTACCTTC	CASSLETGAFTF
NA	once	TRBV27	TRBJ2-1	TGTGCCAGCAGTTTTGGTAGCCCCTATGAGCAGTTCTTC	CASSFGSPYEQFF
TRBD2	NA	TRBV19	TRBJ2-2	TGTGCCAGTAGTCCCCAACTACGACTAGCGGTGAACACCGGGGAGCTGTTTTTT	CASSPQLRLAVNTGELFF
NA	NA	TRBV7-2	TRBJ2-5	TGTGCCAGCAGCTTAGCGAGGCGAGAGACCCAGTACTTC	CASSLARRETQYF
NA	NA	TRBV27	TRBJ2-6	TGTGCCAGCAGTTTAAGGGGCGTCTCTGGGGCCAACGTCCTGACTTTC	CASSLRGVSGANVLTF
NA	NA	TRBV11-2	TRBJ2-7	TGTGCCAGCAGCCCGACCCCCGCCGGGGGAGGCGAGCAGTACTTC	CASSPTPAGGGEQYF
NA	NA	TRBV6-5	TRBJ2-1	TGTGCCAGCAGGAAAGGACTAAGCTCCTACAATGAGCAGTTCTTC	CASRKGLSSYNEQFF
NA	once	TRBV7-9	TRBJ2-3	TGTGCCAACCGGAGGGTTAGCCTAGATACGCAGTATTTT	CANRRVSLDTQYF
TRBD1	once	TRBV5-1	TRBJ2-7	TGCGCCAGCGGCCCCACCGGACAGGGAACCTACGAGCAGTACTTC	CASGPTGQGTYEQYF
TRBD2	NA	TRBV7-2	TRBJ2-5	TGTGCCAGCAGCCAGGGACTAGCGGGAGGCCAGGAGACCCAGTACTTC	CASSQGLAGGQETQYF
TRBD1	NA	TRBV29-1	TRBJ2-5	TGCAGCGTTGGGACAGGGTCAGAGACCCAGTACTTC	CSVGTGSETQYF
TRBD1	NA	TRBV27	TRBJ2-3	TGTGCCAGCAGGACAGGGCCCCAGGGAGATACGCAGTATTTT	CASRTGPQGDTQYF
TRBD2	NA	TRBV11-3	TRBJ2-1	TGTGCCAGCAGCTCCAGCGGGACTCACTACAATGATCAGTTCTTC	CASSSSGTHYNDQFF
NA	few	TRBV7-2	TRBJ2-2	TGTGCCAGCAGCCGACAGGATTTCGGCGGGGAGCTGTTTTTT	CASSRQDFGGELFF
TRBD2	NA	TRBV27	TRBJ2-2	TGTGCCAGCAGTCCCCACGAGGTAGCGGGAACCGGGGAGCTGTTTTTT	CASSPHEVAGTGELFF
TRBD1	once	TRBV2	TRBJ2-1	TGTGCCAGCGTTTTTGACAGGGCCCGTGAGCAGTTCTTC	CASVFDRAREQFF
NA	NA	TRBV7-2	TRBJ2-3	TGTGCCAGCAGCTTAAAGCTGATCACAGATACGCAGTATTTT	CASSLKLITDTQYF
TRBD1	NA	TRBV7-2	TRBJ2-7	TGTGCCAGCAGCTTAGTGGGGACAGGGGGAGAGCAGTACTTC	CASSLVGTGGEQYF
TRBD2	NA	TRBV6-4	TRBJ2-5	TGTGCCAGCAGTGAGGTGGGCGGGAGTGGAGAGACCCAGTACTTC	CASSEVGGSGETQYF
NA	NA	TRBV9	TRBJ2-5	TGTGCCAGCAGCGACTGGAGACAAGAGACCCAGTACTTC	CASSDWRQETQYF
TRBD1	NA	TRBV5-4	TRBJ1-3	TGTGCCAGCAGCTTGGGGCCGGGACAGGGGAACACCATATATTTT	CASSLGPGQGNTIYF
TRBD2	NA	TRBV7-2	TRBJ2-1	TGTGCCAGCAGCTCGGGACTAGCGGGAGATGAGCAGTTCTTC	CASSSGLAGDEQFF
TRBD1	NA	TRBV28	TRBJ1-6	TGTGCCAGCAGAAGGGGACAGGGAACCCGCCTCGATAATTCACCCCTCCACTTT	CASRRGQGTRLDNSPLHF
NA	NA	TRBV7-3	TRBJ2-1	TGTGCCAGCAGCTTACGGCGGGACGGGTACAATGAGCAGTTCTTC	CASSLRRDGYNEQFF
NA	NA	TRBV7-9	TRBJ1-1	TGTGCCAGCAGCCTAGACAGATTGAACACTGAAGCTTTCTTT	CASSLDRLNTEAFF
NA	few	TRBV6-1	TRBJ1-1	TGTGCCAGCAGTGCTCAGATGAACACTGAAGCTTTCTTT	CASSAQMNTEAFF
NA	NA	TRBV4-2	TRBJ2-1	TGTGCCAGCAGCCAAGCTATTATCTCCTACAATGAGCAGTTCTTC	CASSQAIISYNEQFF
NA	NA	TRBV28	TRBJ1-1	TGTGCCAGCAGCGAGAAGACAACTGAAGCTTTCTTT	CASSEKTTEAFF
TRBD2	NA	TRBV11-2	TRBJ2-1	TGTGCCAGCAGCTCTACCGGACTAGCGGGAGGAGGGGGTGAGCAGTTCTTC	CASSSTGLAGGGGEQFF
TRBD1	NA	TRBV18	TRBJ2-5	TGTGCCAGCTCACCGGTGACAGGGATCCAAGAGACCCAGTACTTC	CASSPVTGIQETQYF
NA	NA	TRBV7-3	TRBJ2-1	TGTGCCAGCAGCTCCGGTGTTGAGCAGTTCTTC	CASSSGVEQFF
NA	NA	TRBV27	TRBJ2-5	TGTGCCAGCAGTTTAGGAACGGGAGCCAAAGAGACCCAGTACTTC	CASSLGTGAKETQYF
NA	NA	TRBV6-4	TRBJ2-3	TGTGCCAGCAGTGACTCGGCTAGGAGGAGCACAGATACGCAGTATTTT	CASSDSARRSTDTQYF
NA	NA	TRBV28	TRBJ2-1	TGTGCCAGCAGTTCGTCCAGGGCCTTCTCCTACAATGAGCAGTTCTTC	CASSSSRAFSYNEQFF
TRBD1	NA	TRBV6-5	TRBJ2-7	TGTGCCAGCTGGGACAGGGGGTACGAGCAGTACTTC	CASWDRGYEQYF
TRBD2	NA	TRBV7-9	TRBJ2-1	TGTGCCAGCAGCCCTTCTCGCGGGAGGGACGGTGAGCAGTTCTTC	CASSPSRGRDGEQFF
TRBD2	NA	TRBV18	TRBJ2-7	TGTGCCAGCTCACAGGTGGGACTAGCGGAGGTCTACGAGCAGTACTTC	CASSQVGLAEVYEQYF
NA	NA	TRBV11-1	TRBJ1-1	TGTGCCAGCAGCTTCGATTCAGGGAGGACTGAAGCTTTCTTT	CASSFDSGRTEAFF
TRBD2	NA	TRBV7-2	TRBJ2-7	TGTGCCAGCAGCTCGCGGACTAGCGGGTACGAGCAGTACTTC	CASSSRTSGYEQYF
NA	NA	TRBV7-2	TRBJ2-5	TGTGCCAGCAGCCACCGTGGGGGGACGGGGGAGCAGTACTTC	CASSHRGGTGEQYF
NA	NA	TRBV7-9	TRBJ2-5	TGTTCCAGCAGCCCTACCTTTGGGGGGAACCCCCAAGAGACCCAGTACTTC	CSSSPTFGGNPQETQYF
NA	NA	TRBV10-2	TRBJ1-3	TGCGCCAGCAGCGCTCAAGGGGGAGGAAACACCATATATTTT	CASSAQGGGNTIYF
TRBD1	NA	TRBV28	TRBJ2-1	TGTGCCAGCAGGTGGACAGGGGCCAATGAGCAGTTCTTC	CASRWTGANEQFF
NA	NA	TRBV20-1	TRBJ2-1	TGCAGTGCTAGAGGAGGAGGGCAGCAGTTCTTC	CSARGGGQQFF
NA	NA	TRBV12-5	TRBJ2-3	TGTGCTAGTGGTCAGACCCTACAGGGCAAGTTTCCAGATACGCAGTATTTT	CASGQTLQGKFPDTQYF
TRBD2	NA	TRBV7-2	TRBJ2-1	TGTGCCAGCAGCATACCCGGGACTAACAATGAGCAGTTCTTC	CASSIPGTNNEQFF
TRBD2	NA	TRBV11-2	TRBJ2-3	TGTGCCAGCACCTGGCGGGGGTACAGCACAGATACGCAGTATTTT	CASTWRGYSTDTQYF
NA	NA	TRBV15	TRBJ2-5	TGTGCCACCAGCAGTTTAGAGATGGAGACCCAGTACTTC	CATSSLEMETQYF
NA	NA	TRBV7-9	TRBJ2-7	TGTGCCAGCAGCCCAGGGGTTTTCAGCTCCTACGAGCAGTACTTC	CASSPGVFSSYEQYF
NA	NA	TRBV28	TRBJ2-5	TGTGCCAGCAGTACCCAGGGTGGCCGGGAGACCCAGTACTTC	CASSTQGGRETQYF
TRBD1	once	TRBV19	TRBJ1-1	TGTGCCAGTAGTTTGTTCCAGGGGGCTCACACTGAAGCTTTCTTT	CASSLFQGAHTEAFF
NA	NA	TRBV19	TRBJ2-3	TGTGCCAGTTCTTTGGTGGGAGCCACAGATACGCAGTATTTT	CASSLVGATDTQYF
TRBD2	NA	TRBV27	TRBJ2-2	TGTGCCAGCAGTTTGATGAGAGCGGGAGGGGTGAACACCGGGGAGCTGTTTTTT	CASSLMRAGGVNTGELFF
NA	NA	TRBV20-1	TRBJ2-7	TGCAGTGCTAGGGGGCCGAGGCGGCAGTACTTC	CSARGPRRQYF
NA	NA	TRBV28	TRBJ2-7	TGTGCCAGCAGTGCGAATGGACAGGGAGGGTTCTACGAGCAGTACTTC	CASSANGQGGFYEQYF